Described below is a single T cell receptor (beta chain) sequence and its context. V gave up 2 bases and J gave up 4 bases; unmatched junction bases: 8. The CDR3 sequence is 16 residues long. CDR1 and CDR2 from the germline V gene are MNHNY and SVGAGI (reference sequence). These data are taken from a study of OX40 agonist ivuxolimab in advanced cancers. On the study more broadly: The drug used for patients, ivuxolimab, was an agonistic anti-OX40 (CD134) antibody.

TCRdb's copy holds only in-frame clones and misses some; the assay was immunoSEQ multiplex PCR. The data hold 80,000 or so clones, with around 92% observed a single time. The chain uses TRBV6-6 and TRBJ2-1; 7 bases fit TRBD2. The sequencing used CD4+ or CD8+ T cells sorted from blood, collected in a trial of the OX40 agonist ivuxolimab. This TCR was recovered from an adult with an advanced solid tumor such as melanoma, head and neck, liver or kidney cancer. The CDR3 DNA sequence: TGTGCCAGCAGTTACCCGGTGGCTAGCGGATACAATGAGCAGTTCTTC. Translated: CASSYPVASGYNEQFF.